Listed below are T cell receptor beta chains from one sample, sequenced in a study of human T cells and chemical hapten exposure. TCRdb ran MiXCR on the 5' RACE reads and lists one entry per CDR3 protein. Altogether tens of thousands of distinct CDR3 sequences are present, approximately 7.7% being singletons, with the ten largest covering roughly 2.4%. These TCRs come from a male donor in good health. CDR3s include the opening cysteine and the closing phenylalanine or tryptophan. The D gene is left open where the match is weak. Clone sizes are given selectively: once, few, many, or a class where the clone is expanded.

v_call: TRBV12-3/TRBV12-4
j_call: TRBJ1-6
d_call: TRBD1
clone_size: -
cdr3_aa: CASSSDGTDNSPLHF
cdr3_nt: TGTGCCAGCAGTTCTGACGGGACAGATAATTCACCCCTCCACTTT

v_call: TRBV4-1
j_call: TRBJ2-3
d_call: TRBD2
clone_size: few
cdr3_aa: CASSQDGGRADTQYF
cdr3_nt: TGCGCCAGCAGCCAAGACGGAGGGAGGGCTGATACGCAGTATTTT

v_call: TRBV10-3
j_call: TRBJ2-2
d_call: -
clone_size: many
cdr3_aa: CAIRSTGELFF
cdr3_nt: TGTGCCATCAGAAGTACCGGGGAGCTGTTTTTT

v_call: TRBV6-1
j_call: TRBJ2-7
d_call: TRBD1
clone_size: many
cdr3_aa: CASRGTGALYEQYF
cdr3_nt: TGTGCCAGCAGGGGGACAGGGGCTCTCTACGAGCAGTACTTC

v_call: TRBV7-9
j_call: TRBJ2-5
d_call: TRBD2
clone_size: many
cdr3_aa: CASSSAGLGETQYF
cdr3_nt: TGTGCCAGCAGCTCAGCGGGGTTGGGAGAGACCCAGTACTTC

v_call: TRBV14
j_call: TRBJ2-5
d_call: -
clone_size: few
cdr3_aa: CASSQELRSETQYF
cdr3_nt: TGTGCCAGCAGCCAAGAGTTGCGATCAGAGACCCAGTACTTC

v_call: TRBV5-6
j_call: TRBJ1-1
d_call: TRBD1
clone_size: few
cdr3_aa: CASTYATGTTEAFF
cdr3_nt: TGTGCCAGCACCTATGCGACAGGGACCACTGAAGCTTTCTTT

v_call: TRBV7-9
j_call: TRBJ2-2
d_call: -
clone_size: few
cdr3_aa: CASSLPGTVNTGELFF
cdr3_nt: TGTGCCAGCAGCTTACCCGGGACGGTAAACACCGGGGAGCTGTTTTTT

v_call: TRBV2
j_call: TRBJ1-1
d_call: -
clone_size: many
cdr3_aa: CASKLGRLNTEAFF
cdr3_nt: TGTGCCAGCAAGTTGGGACGTTTGAACACTGAAGCTTTCTTT

v_call: TRBV5-1
j_call: TRBJ1-1
d_call: -
clone_size: many
cdr3_aa: CASSLGFMNTEAFF
cdr3_nt: TGCGCCAGCAGCTTGGGCTTTATGAACACTGAAGCTTTCTTT

v_call: TRBV6-2/TRBV6-3
j_call: TRBJ2-7
d_call: -
clone_size: -
cdr3_aa: CASSYTLGATYEQYF
cdr3_nt: TGTGCCAGCAGTTACACGTTGGGGGCCACCTACGAGCAGTACTTC

v_call: TRBV25-1
j_call: TRBJ2-7
d_call: -
clone_size: -
cdr3_aa: CASSELAGEQYF
cdr3_nt: TGTGCCAGCAGTGAATTGGCAGGCGAGCAGTACTTC

v_call: TRBV6-5
j_call: TRBJ1-6
d_call: -
clone_size: -
cdr3_aa: CASTQTAAGTYNSPLHF
cdr3_nt: TGTGCCAGCACTCAAACTGCAGCCGGGACCTATAATTCACCCCTCCACTTT

v_call: TRBV2
j_call: TRBJ2-7
d_call: TRBD2
clone_size: -
cdr3_aa: CASSGLAGGNEQYF
cdr3_nt: TGTGCCAGCAGCGGACTAGCGGGAGGAAACGAGCAGTACTTC

v_call: TRBV27
j_call: TRBJ1-5
d_call: TRBD1
clone_size: -
cdr3_aa: CASSPPPPGGVLVNQPQHF
cdr3_nt: TGTGCCAGCAGTCCACCACCCCCAGGGGGCGTCTTGGTCAATCAGCCCCAGCATTTT

v_call: TRBV20-1
j_call: TRBJ2-1
d_call: TRBD2
clone_size: many
cdr3_aa: CSARDEVAGDLNEQFF
cdr3_nt: TGCAGTGCTAGAGATGAGGTAGCGGGAGATCTCAATGAGCAGTTCTTC

v_call: TRBV2
j_call: TRBJ2-6
d_call: -
clone_size: many
cdr3_aa: CASSEMVVTF
cdr3_nt: TGTGCCAGCAGTGAAATGGTCGTAACTTTC

v_call: TRBV7-9
j_call: TRBJ1-5
d_call: -
clone_size: -
cdr3_aa: CASSPDRWDQPQHF
cdr3_nt: TGTGCCAGCAGTCCAGACAGGTGGGATCAGCCCCAGCATTTT

v_call: TRBV29-1
j_call: TRBJ2-7
d_call: -
clone_size: -
cdr3_aa: CSVQKGPSLSYEQYF
cdr3_nt: TGCAGCGTCCAAAAGGGGCCATCCCTTTCCTACGAGCAGTACTTC

v_call: TRBV10-3
j_call: TRBJ1-5
d_call: -
clone_size: -
cdr3_aa: CAISGGEGSNQPQHF
cdr3_nt: TGTGCCATCAGTGGGGGGGAAGGGTCCAATCAGCCCCAGCATTTT

v_call: TRBV7-6
j_call: TRBJ2-7
d_call: -
clone_size: -
cdr3_aa: CASSAFSGERSYEQYF
cdr3_nt: TGTGCCAGCAGCGCGTTTAGTGGCGAGCGCTCCTACGAGCAGTACTTC

v_call: TRBV7-2
j_call: TRBJ2-2
d_call: -
clone_size: many
cdr3_aa: CASSLALGRGTGELFF
cdr3_nt: TGTGCCAGCAGCTTAGCGCTCGGACGGGGAACCGGGGAGCTGTTTTTT

v_call: TRBV18
j_call: TRBJ2-3
d_call: -
clone_size: many
cdr3_aa: CASSRDAPGISPTDTQYF
cdr3_nt: TGTGCCAGCTCACGCGACGCTCCGGGGATATCCCCCACAGATACGCAGTATTTT

v_call: TRBV5-8
j_call: TRBJ2-7
d_call: TRBD1
clone_size: few
cdr3_aa: CASSRGTGVYEQYF
cdr3_nt: TGTGCCAGCAGCCGCGGGACAGGGGTTTACGAGCAGTACTTC

v_call: TRBV4-1
j_call: TRBJ2-5
d_call: -
clone_size: -
cdr3_aa: CASSQEPLETQYF
cdr3_nt: TGCGCCAGCAGCCAAGAGCCGTTAGAGACCCAGTACTTC

v_call: TRBV20-1
j_call: TRBJ2-5
d_call: -
clone_size: few
cdr3_aa: CSAREGGRETQYF
cdr3_nt: TGCAGTGCTAGAGAGGGGGGGCGAGAGACCCAGTACTTC

v_call: TRBV4-3
j_call: TRBJ1-6
d_call: -
clone_size: many
cdr3_aa: CASSTRPTFSPLHF
cdr3_nt: TGCGCCAGCAGCACGAGGCCAACATTTTCACCCCTCCACTTT

v_call: TRBV4-1
j_call: TRBJ2-3
d_call: TRBD1
clone_size: many
cdr3_aa: CASSQDAGQGVLDTQYF
cdr3_nt: TGCGCCAGCAGCCAAGACGCGGGACAGGGGGTTTTAGATACGCAGTATTTT